This T cell receptor (beta chain) was captured in a study of CD8 T cells in Susac syndrome. Overall study findings and caveats: There was no clonal expansion in the CD4+ T cell repertoires of Susac syndrome.

Reverse transcription used 0.5 to 1 ug RNA and random hexamers. Each CDR3 protein gets one entry after TCRdb re-called the immunoSEQ multiplex PCR reads with MiXCR. The sample consists of some 180,000 distinct CDR3 sequences, over 90% of them appearing once. V was clipped by 4 bases and J by 5 bases, with 10 bases between them. The CDR3 length is 12 residues. Germline loops: CDR1 SQVTM, CDR2 ANQGSEA. Patients with Susac syndrome met diagnostic criteria that were recently defined for definite or probable disease. In its sample, this clonotype was seen a few times. The antigen remains unidentified. The sample was CD4+ T cells from PBMCs. This TCR came from a human donor with Susac syndrome. The chain employs TRBV29-1 and TRBJ2-3; D gene unclear. CDR3 nucleotide sequence: TGCAGCGTTGGACTCCAAGGAGATACGCAGTATTTT. It codes for CSVGLQGDTQYF.